This TCR beta chain derives from a study of T cell responses to AZD1222 COVID-19 vaccine. Study context: Researchers grouped second doses given at about 4 or about 12 weeks into one pool. General study points: Sampled repertoires all dated from after the peak T cell response. Only a handful of AZD1222 recipients, five to seven in all, had baseline seropositivity. Across the whole spike, CD4 TCRs peaked at regions 160-218 and 743-854.

Sequenced by immunoSEQ multiplex PCR; TCRdb stores in-frame clones only, minus some. There are some 130,000 clones in the sample; roughly 93% occur only once, and 3.1% lies in the top ten. This CDR3 region has 17 residues. CDR1 and CDR2 from the germline V gene are MNHNY and SVGAGI (reference sequence). Germline trimming cut 5 bases from V and 1 base from J; bases unmatched to any gene: 11. Turning to this clone: Its target is unknown.

The source of this sequence is an adult in good health. This specimen was peripheral blood, taken on day 0 of AZD1222 vaccination. The genes are TRBV6-6 and TRBJ1-5, with TRBD1 matching over 7 bases. The CDR3 DNA is TGTGCCAGCAGTCCCGGTTTAGGACAGGCGAGCAATCAGCCCCAGCATTTT. This translates into CASSPGLGQASNQPQHF.